This TCR beta chain is from a study of PD-L1 blockade in urothelial cancer. In the study overall: Male patients with bladder-origin urothelial cancer numbered about nine tenths of the roughly 30. At 3 weeks (second dose) and 6 weeks after starting treatment, blood was analyzed. Each participant's history included 0 to 3 prior chemotherapy regimens.

Deletions cut 4 bases from V and 0 bases from J, with 11 bases between. The CDR3 runs to 15 residues. Germline assignment: CDR1 SGHRS and CDR2 YFSETQ. The method was immunoSEQ multiplex PCR; TCRdb's version includes in-frame clones alone and lacks a portion of them. The sample carries about 76,000 clones, approximately 90% recorded once. Indicated time point: peripheral blood 6 weeks after treatment start. Between 1 and 8 samples per patient were obtained, pretreatment and on-treatment. This TCR derives from a woman of 80 years or more with urothelial cancer. The chain recombines TRBV5-1 with TRBJ1-3; a possible D gene is TRBD1 (5 bases). Sequencing was performed on PBMCs, taken around atezolizumab (anti-PD-L1) treatment. CDR3 coding DNA: TGCGCCAGCAGCCCTGGGGCTAACTCTGGAAACACCATATATTTT. Its protein product is CASSPGANSGNTIYF.